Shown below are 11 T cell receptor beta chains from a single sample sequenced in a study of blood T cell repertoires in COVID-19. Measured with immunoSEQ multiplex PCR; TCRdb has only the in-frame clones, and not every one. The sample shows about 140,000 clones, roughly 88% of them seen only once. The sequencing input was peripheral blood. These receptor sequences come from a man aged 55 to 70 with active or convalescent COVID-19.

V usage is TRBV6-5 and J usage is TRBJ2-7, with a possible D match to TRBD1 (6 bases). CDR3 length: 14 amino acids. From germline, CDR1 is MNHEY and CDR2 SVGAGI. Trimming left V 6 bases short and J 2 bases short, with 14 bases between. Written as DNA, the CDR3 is TGTGCCAGCAGCTCCAGGACAGTCCCCTACGAGCAGTACTTC. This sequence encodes CASSSRTVPYEQYF.

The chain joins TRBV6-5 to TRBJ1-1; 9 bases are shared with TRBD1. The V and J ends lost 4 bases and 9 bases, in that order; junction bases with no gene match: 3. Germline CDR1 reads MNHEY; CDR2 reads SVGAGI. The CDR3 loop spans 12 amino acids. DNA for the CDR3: TGTGCCAGCAGTTCGACAGGGGGGCAAGCTTTCTTT. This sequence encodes CASSSTGGQAFF.

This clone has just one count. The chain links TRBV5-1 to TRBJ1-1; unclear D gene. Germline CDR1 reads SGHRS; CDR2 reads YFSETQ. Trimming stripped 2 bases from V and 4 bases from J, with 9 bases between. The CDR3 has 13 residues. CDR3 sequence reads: CASSFGAGTEAFF. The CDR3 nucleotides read TGCGCCAGCAGCTTTGGAGCGGGCACTGAAGCTTTCTTT.

This chain's CDR3 is CASSPTTQAGELFF. The DNA for the CDR3 is TGTGCCAGCAGCCCCACCACCCAGGCCGGGGAGCTGTTTTTT. The V call is TRBV7-9, the J call TRBJ2-2; no firm D call. The CDR3 runs to 14 residues. Germline CDR1 reads SEHNR; CDR2 reads FQNEAQ (reference sequence). The V end lost 5 bases, the J end lost 6 bases, and 13 bases lay between the germline ends. The whole variable domain, filled in from reference TRBV7-9 and TRBJ2-2, reads DTGVSQNPRHKITKRGQNVTFRCDPISEHNRLYWYRQTLGQGPEFLTYFQNEAQLEKSRLLSDRFSAERPKGSFSTLEIQRTEQGDSAMYLCASSPTTQAGELFFGEGSRLTVL.

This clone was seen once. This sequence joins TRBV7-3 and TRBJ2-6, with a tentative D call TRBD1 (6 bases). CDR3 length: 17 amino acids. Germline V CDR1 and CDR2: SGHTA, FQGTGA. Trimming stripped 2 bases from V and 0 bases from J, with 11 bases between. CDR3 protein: CASSLGGAGSGANVLTF. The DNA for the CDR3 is TGTGCCAGCAGCTTAGGGGGCGCGGGCTCTGGGGCCAACGTCCTGACTTTC.

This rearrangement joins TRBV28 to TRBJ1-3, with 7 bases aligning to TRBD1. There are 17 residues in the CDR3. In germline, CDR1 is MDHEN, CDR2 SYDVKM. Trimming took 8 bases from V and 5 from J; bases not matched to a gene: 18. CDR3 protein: CASSNIDDRVYRNTIYF. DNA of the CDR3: TGTGCCAGCTCAAATATCGACGACAGGGTGTATAGAAACACCATATATTTT.

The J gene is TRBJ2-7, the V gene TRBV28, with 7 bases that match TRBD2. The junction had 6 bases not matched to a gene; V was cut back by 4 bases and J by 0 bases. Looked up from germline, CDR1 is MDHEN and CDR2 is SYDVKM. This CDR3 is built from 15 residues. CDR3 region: CASSSASGLSYEQYF. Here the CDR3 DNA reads TGTGCCAGCAGTTCCGCTAGCGGCCTCTCCTACGAGCAGTACTTC. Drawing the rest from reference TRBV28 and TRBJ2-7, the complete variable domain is DVKVTQSSRYLVKRTGEKVFLECVQDMDHENMFWYRQDPGLGLRLIYFSYDVKMKEKGDIPEGYSVSREKKERFSLILESASTNQTSMYLCASSSASGLSYEQYFGPGTRLTVT.

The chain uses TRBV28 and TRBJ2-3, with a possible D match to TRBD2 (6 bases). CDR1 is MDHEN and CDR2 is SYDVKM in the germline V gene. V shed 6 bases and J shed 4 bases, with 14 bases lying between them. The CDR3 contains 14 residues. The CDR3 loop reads CASRSSVFADTQYF. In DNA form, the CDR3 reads TGTGCCAGCAGATCTAGCGTTTTCGCAGATACGCAGTATTTT.

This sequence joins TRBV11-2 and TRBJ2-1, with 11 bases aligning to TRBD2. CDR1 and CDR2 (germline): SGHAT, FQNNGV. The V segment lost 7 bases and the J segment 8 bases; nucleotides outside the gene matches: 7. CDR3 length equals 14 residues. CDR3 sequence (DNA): TGTGCCAGCACCCTAGCGGGAGGTGGCTATGAGCAGTTCTTC. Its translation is CASTLAGGGYEQFF.

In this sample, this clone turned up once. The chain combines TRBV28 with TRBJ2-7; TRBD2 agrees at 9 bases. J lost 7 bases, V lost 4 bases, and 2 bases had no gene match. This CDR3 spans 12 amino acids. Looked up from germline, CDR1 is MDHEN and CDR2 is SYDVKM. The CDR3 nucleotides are TGTGCCAGCAGTTCCGGACTAGCGGAGCAGTACTTC. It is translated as CASSSGLAEQYF.

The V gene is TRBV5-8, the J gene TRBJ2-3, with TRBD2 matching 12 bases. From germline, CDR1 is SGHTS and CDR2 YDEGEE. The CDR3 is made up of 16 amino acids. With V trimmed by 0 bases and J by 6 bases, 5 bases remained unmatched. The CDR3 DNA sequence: TGTGCCAGCAGCTTGGGACTAGCGGGAGAGGTTGATACGCAGTATTTT. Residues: CASSLGLAGEVDTQYF.